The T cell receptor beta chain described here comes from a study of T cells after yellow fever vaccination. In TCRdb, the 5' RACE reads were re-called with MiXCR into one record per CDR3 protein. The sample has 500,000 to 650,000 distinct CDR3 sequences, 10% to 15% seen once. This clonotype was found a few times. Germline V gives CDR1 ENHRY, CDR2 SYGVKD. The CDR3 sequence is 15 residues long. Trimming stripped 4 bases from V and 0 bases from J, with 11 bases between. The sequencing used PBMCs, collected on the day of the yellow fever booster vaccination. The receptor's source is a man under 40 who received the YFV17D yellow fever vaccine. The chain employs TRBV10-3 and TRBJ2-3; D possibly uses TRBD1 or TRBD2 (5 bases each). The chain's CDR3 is CAISAGTESTDTQYF. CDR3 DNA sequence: TGTGCCATCAGTGCCGGGACGGAAAGCACAGATACGCAGTATTTT.